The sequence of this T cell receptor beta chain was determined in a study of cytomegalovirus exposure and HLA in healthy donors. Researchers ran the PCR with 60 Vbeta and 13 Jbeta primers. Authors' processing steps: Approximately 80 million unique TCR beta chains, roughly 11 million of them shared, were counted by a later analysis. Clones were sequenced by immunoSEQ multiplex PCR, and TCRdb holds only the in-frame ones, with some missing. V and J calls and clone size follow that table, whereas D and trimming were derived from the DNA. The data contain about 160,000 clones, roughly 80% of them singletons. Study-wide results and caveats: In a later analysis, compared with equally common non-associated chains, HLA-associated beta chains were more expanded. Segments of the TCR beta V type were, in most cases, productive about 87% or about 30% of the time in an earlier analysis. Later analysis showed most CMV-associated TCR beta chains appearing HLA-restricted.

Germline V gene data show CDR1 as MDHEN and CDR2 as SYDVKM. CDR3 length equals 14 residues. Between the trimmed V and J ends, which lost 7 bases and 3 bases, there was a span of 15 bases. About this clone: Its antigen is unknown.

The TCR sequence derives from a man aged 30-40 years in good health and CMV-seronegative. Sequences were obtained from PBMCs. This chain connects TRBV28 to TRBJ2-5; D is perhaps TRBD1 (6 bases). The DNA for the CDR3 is TGTGCCAGCACAACAGAGGGGACAAAAGAGACCCAGTACTTC. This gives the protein CASTTEGTKETQYF. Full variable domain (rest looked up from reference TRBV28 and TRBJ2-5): DVKVTQSSRYLVKRTGEKVFLECVQDMDHENMFWYRQDPGLGLRLIYFSYDVKMKEKGDIPEGYSVSREKKERFSLILESASTNQTSMYLCASTTEGTKETQYFGPGTRLLVL.